This T cell receptor (beta chain) was retrieved from a study of technical replicates of blood from a few donors. Between the trimmed V and J ends, which lost 3 bases and 3 bases, there was a span of 9 bases. Germline V CDR1 and CDR2: LNHDA, SQIVND (reference sequence). This CDR3 is built from 14 residues. The protocol was immunoSEQ multiplex PCR, while the TCRdb copy is restricted to in-frame clones and leaves out a portion. Among tens of thousands of clones listed, about 90% were seen once. The sequencing input was T cells isolated from PBMCs. This TCR was sampled from a human donor in good health. The V gene is TRBV19, the J gene TRBJ1-5; a possible D gene is TRBD1 (5 bases). The CDR3 nucleotides read TGTGCCAGTAGTATGGGGCAGTTCAATCAGCCCCAGCATTTT. Its protein is CASSMGQFNQPQHF.